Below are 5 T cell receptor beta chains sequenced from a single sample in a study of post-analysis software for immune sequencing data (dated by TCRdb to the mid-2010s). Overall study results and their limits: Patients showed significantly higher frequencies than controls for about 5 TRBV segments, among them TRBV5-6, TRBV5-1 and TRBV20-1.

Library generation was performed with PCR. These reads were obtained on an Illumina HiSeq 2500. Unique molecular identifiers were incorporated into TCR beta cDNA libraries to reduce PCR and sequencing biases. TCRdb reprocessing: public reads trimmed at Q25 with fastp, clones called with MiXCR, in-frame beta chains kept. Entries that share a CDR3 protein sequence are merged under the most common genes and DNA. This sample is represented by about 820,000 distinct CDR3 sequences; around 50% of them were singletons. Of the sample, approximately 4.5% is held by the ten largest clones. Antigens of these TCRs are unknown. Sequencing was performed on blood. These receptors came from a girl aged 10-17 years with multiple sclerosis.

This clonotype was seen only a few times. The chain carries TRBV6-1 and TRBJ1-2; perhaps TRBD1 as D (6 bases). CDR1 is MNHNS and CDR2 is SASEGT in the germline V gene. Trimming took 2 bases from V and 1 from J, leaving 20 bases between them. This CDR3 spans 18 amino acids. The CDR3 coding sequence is TGTGCCAGCAGTGAAAAGCCCCCCGGGGGCAGTATTAACTATGGCTACACCTTC. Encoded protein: CASSEKPPGGSINYGYTF.

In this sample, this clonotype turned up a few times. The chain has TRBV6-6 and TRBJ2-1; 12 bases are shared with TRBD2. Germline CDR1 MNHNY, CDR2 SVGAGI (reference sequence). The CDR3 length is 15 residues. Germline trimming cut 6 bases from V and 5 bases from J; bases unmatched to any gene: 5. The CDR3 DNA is TGTGCCAGCAGCGGGACTAGCGGGCGGAACAATGAGCAGTTCTTC. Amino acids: CASSGTSGRNNEQFF.

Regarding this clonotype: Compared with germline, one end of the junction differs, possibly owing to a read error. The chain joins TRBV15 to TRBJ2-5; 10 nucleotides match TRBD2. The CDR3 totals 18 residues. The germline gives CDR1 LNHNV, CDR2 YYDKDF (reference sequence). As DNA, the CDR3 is TGTGCCACCAGCAGACGGAGTCTAGCGGGGGCATACCAAGAGGCCCAGTACTTC. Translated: CATSRRSLAGAYQEAQYF.

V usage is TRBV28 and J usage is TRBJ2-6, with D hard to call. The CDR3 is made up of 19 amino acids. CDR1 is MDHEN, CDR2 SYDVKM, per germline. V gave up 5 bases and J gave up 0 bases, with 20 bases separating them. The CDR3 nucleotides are TGTGCCAGCAGTCAGTTTCGTCAGGTGGCGGCCTCTGGGGCCAACGTCCTGACTTTC. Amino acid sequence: CASSQFRQVAASGANVLTF.

The CDR3 sequence is CASSFGCGEQYF. CDR3 DNA: TGTGCCAGCAGTTTCGGGTGTGGCGAGCAGTACTTC. The rearrangement links TRBV27 to TRBJ2-5, with no clear D. Judging by the DNA end, TRBJ2-7 fits better; the J call may be wrong. The CDR3 runs to 12 residues. Germline V lookup: CDR1 MNHEY, CDR2 SMNVEV (reference sequence).